This TCR beta chain stems from a study of response to subunit inactivated influenza vaccine. Findings and caveats of the study: Authors suggested each seasonal influenza vaccination recruits few new T cells.

A word on this clonotype: The antigen remains unidentified.

From the RT-PCR reads, TCRdb called clonotypes with MiXCR, one entry per CDR3 protein. The data hold 800,000 to 1,000,000 distinct CDR3 sequences, with approximately 22% observed a single time. Sequencing was performed on PBMCs from blood, taken more than 4 days after vaccination. The origin of this receptor is a middle-aged man who received an inactivated influenza vaccine.

The CDR3 DNA reads as TGTGCCAGCAGTTTATCTGGCGGGGTTCGGTCCTACAATGAGCAGTTCTTC. Residues: CASSLSGGVRSYNEQFF. The chain combines TRBV27 with TRBJ2-1, with a possible D match to TRBD2 (6 bases). CDR3 size: 17 residues. V lost 0 bases to trimming and J lost 1 base, with 13 bases between them. Germline CDR1 and CDR2: MNHEY and SMNVEV (reference sequence).